Following are 32 T cell receptor beta chains from one sample sequenced in a study of early T cells in non-severe SARS-CoV-2 infection. MiXCR, applied by TCRdb to the 5' RACE reads, yields one record per CDR3 protein. The sample holds 35,000 to 45,000 distinct CDR3 sequences, roughly 6% seen once. Source: whole blood, taken at baseline. The origin of the receptors is an adult who was a healthcare worker with PCR-confirmed SARS-CoV-2 infection or an uninfected control (not recorded which).

A few counts support this clonotype. The chain employs TRBV18 and TRBJ2-1; D is unclear. V lost 3 bases, J lost 2 bases, and 11 bases lay in between. From germline, CDR1 is KGHSH and CDR2 LQKENI. CDR3 length: 15 residues. CDR3 nucleotides: TGTGCCAGCTCACCCGAGGTCGAGACCTACAATGAGCAGTTCTTC. Translated, it gives CASSPEVETYNEQFF.

The table lists this clonotype with a few counts. The chain couples TRBV7-7 to TRBJ2-3, with D unresolved. This CDR3 spans 13 amino acids. CDR1 and CDR2 (germline): SSHAT, FNYEAQ (reference sequence). V gave up 1 base and J gave up 4 bases, with 6 bases separating them. CDR3 loop: CASSLEPADTQYF. The CDR3 DNA sequence: TGTGCCAGCAGCTTAGAACCGGCAGATACGCAGTATTTT.

J is TRBJ1-3 and V is TRBV7-9; no reliable D call. CDR3 size: 15 residues. V lost 1 base to trimming and J lost 0 bases, with 7 bases between them. CDR1 and CDR2 from the germline V gene are SEHNR and FQNEAQ (reference sequence). CDR3 in amino acids: CASSLVSTSGNTIYF. CDR3 sequence (DNA): TGTGCCAGCAGCTTAGTCTCCACCTCTGGAAACACCATATATTTT. The whole variable domain, filled in from reference TRBV7-9 and TRBJ1-3, reads DTGVSQNPRHKITKRGQNVTFRCDPISEHNRLYWYRQTLGQGPEFLTYFQNEAQLEKSRLLSDRFSAERPKGSFSTLEIQRTEQGDSAMYLCASSLVSTSGNTIYFGEGSWLTVV.

This clonotype was recorded at least ten times. J is TRBJ1-1 and V is TRBV20-1; 7 nucleotides align to TRBD1. Trimming at V came to 6 bases and at J to 2 bases, leaving 6 bases not matched to a gene. The CDR3 length is 13 residues. Germline CDR1 and CDR2: DFQATT and SNEGSKA (reference sequence). CDR3 DNA sequence: TGCAGTGCCGGGACAGACGGTAACACTGAAGCTTTCTTT. Protein product: CSAGTDGNTEAFF.

This clonotype appeared many times. The CDR3 region is CASSWAHPSTYNEQFF. The CDR3 DNA follows: TGTGCCAGCAGCTGGGCCCACCCGTCCACCTACAATGAGCAGTTCTTC. The rearrangement links TRBV11-2 to TRBJ2-1; D gene unclear. This CDR3 has 16 residues. The germline V gene encodes CDR1 SGHAT and CDR2 FQNNGV. Trimming stripped 4 bases from V and 2 bases from J, with 15 bases between.

This clonotype was recorded many times. V usage is TRBV12-3 or TRBV12-4 and J usage is TRBJ2-3; D tentatively fits TRBD1 or TRBD2 (5 bases each). V was shortened by 6 bases and J by 0 bases, with 13 bases between the two germline ends. This CDR3 spans 15 amino acids. CDR3 region: CASRSPGPSTDTQYF. The CDR3, as DNA: TGTGCCAGCAGGTCCCCGGGACCCAGCACAGATACGCAGTATTTT.

This clonotype came up many times. V and J are TRBV20-1 and TRBJ1-2; the match to TRBD1 covers 10 bases. Trimming at V came to 3 bases and at J to 4 bases, leaving 8 bases not matched to a gene. The CDR3 length is 15 residues. Germline-derived CDR1 and CDR2 are DFQATT and SNEGSKA (reference sequence). The CDR3 loop reads CSARRTGGKSYGYTF. CDR3 DNA sequence: TGCAGTGCTAGGAGGACAGGGGGAAAGAGCTATGGCTACACCTTC.

This clonotype turned up a few times. The rearrangement uses TRBV20-1 and TRBJ1-5, with D hard to call. Looked up from germline, CDR1 is DFQATT and CDR2 is SNEGSKA (reference sequence). V was cut by 6 bases and J by 0 bases, with 9 bases left in between. The CDR3 covers 13 residues. Written as DNA, the CDR3 is TGCAGTGCCGAGCCAGGTAGCAATCAGCCCCAGCATTTT. Translation: CSAEPGSNQPQHF.

This clonotype was observed at least ten times. The rearrangement links TRBV30 to TRBJ2-1; no firm D call. Germline loops: CDR1 GTSNPN, CDR2 SVGIG (reference sequence). The germline V and J ends were trimmed by 0 bases and 8 bases, with 11 bases remaining between them. This CDR3 spans 13 amino acids. Here the CDR3 DNA reads TGTGCCTGGAGTGTAACAGTCAGAGATGAGCAGTTCTTC. Its protein is CAWSVTVRDEQFF.

This clonotype was recorded many times. CDR3 sequence: CSARDYTNNNSPLHF. The CDR3 DNA follows: TGCAGTGCTAGAGATTACACCAACAATAATTCACCCCTCCACTTT. The gene calls are TRBV20-1 and TRBJ1-6; D not certain. V was pared by 0 bases and J by 5 bases, with 11 bases between. The CDR3 is 15 amino acids. The germline gives CDR1 DFQATT, CDR2 SNEGSKA (reference sequence).

Ten or more counts support this clonotype. The V and J genes are TRBV4-3 and TRBJ1-2, with TRBD1 matching 8 bases. The CDR3 loop spans 14 amino acids. With 4 bases clipped from V and 5 bases from J, the junction kept 6 bases outside the gene matches. Germline assignment: CDR1 LGHNA and CDR2 YSLEER. CDR3 sequence: CASSPDRGAYGYTF. The DNA of the CDR3 is TGCGCCAGCAGCCCTGACAGGGGCGCGTATGGCTACACCTTC.

This clonotype appeared many times. V usage is TRBV10-3 and J usage is TRBJ2-2; 10 bases are shared with TRBD2. Germline V gives CDR1 ENHRY, CDR2 SYGVKD. V dropped 0 bases and J dropped 6; count of bases not matched to a gene: 7. The CDR3 covers 17 residues. CDR3 sequence reads: CAISESIGGLASGELFF. CDR3 in DNA: TGTGCCATCAGTGAGTCGATCGGGGGACTAGCGTCCGGGGAGCTGTTTTTT.

This chain joins TRBV12-3 or TRBV12-4 and TRBJ2-2; 8 nucleotides match TRBD1. The CDR3 contains 15 residues. After removal of 5 bases from V and 2 bases from J, the junction contained 4 bases not matched to a gene. CDR3 protein: CASSLDRGNTGELFF. The CDR3 nucleotides are TGTGCCAGCAGTCTAGACAGGGGAAACACCGGGGAGCTGTTTTTT.

This clonotype was observed at least ten times. This CDR3 reads CASSRQGADSEQYF. The CDR3 region has the DNA TGTGCCAGCTCCCGACAGGGGGCGGACAGCGAGCAGTACTTC. The chain couples TRBV18 to TRBJ2-7; 10 nucleotides line up with TRBD1. The CDR3 contains 14 residues. Germline V gives CDR1 KGHSH, CDR2 LQKENI. The J segment lost 6 bases and the V segment lost 6 bases, leaving 8 bases of the junction unmatched.

This clonotype was detected many times. This sequence joins TRBV6-5 and TRBJ1-1; 8 nucleotides agree with TRBD1. Germline trimming cut 6 bases from V and 3 bases from J; bases unmatched to any gene: 9. Germline V gene data show CDR1 as MNHEY and CDR2 as SVGAGI. This CDR3 spans 15 amino acids. CDR3 nucleotides: TGTGCCAGCAGATTTAATCAGGGGGCTTACACTGAAGCTTTCTTT. Amino acids: CASRFNQGAYTEAFF.

The table lists this clonotype with a few counts. V is TRBV12-3 or TRBV12-4 and J is TRBJ1-5; no reliable D call. V gave up 7 bases and J gave up 4 bases, with 8 bases separating them. The CDR3 consists of 12 residues. DNA for the CDR3: TGTGCCAGCAAGGACGGAAATCAGCCCCAGCATTTT. This gives the protein CASKDGNQPQHF.

This clonotype was detected ten times or more. The chain has TRBV6-6 and TRBJ1-6; 12 positions match TRBD1. Germline-derived CDR1 and CDR2 are MNHNY and SVGAGI (reference sequence). V was pared by 6 bases and J by 7 bases, with 7 bases of the junction left unmatched. This CDR3 has 16 residues. Here the CDR3 DNA reads TGTGCCAGCAGACCGGGACAGGGGGCCACGAATTCACCCCTCCACTTT. The encoded protein is CASRPGQGATNSPLHF.

This clonotype has a count of ten or more. The genes are TRBV12-3 or TRBV12-4 and TRBJ2-7, with D hard to call. V was shortened by 6 bases and J by 1 base, with 7 bases between the two germline ends. This CDR3 spans 12 amino acids. The CDR3 DNA reads TGTGCCAGCAGACTCGGGTCCTACGAGCAGTACTTC. It specifies CASRLGSYEQYF.

Ten or more counts support this clonotype. This chain uses TRBV7-3 with TRBJ2-7; either TRBD1 or TRBD2 may supply D (5 bases each). This CDR3 comprises 13 residues. Germline V lookup: CDR1 SGHTA, CDR2 FQGTGA. Trimming shortened V by 6 bases and J by 2 bases, and 11 bases separated the two germline ends. The CDR3 loop reads CASRGDATYEQYF. The CDR3 coding sequence is TGTGCCAGCAGGGGGGACGCGACCTACGAGCAGTACTTC.

This clonotype was seen repeatedly, ten times or more. V gene TRBV7-2 combines with J gene TRBJ2-7; TRBD1 is a possible D gene (6 bases). Germline assignment: CDR1 SGHTA and CDR2 FQGNSA. Trimming stripped 1 base from V and 3 bases from J, with 10 bases between. There are 14 residues in the CDR3. CDR3 sequence reads: CASSLGAGDYEQYF. CDR3 nucleotides: TGTGCCAGCAGCTTAGGGGCAGGGGACTACGAGCAGTACTTC.

This clonotype was observed a handful of times. The chain is built from TRBV20-1 and TRBJ2-7, with a weak D call TRBD2 (6 bases). Deletions cut 1 base from V and 3 bases from J, with 16 bases between. The CDR3 totals 15 residues. The germline gives CDR1 DFQATT, CDR2 SNEGSKA (reference sequence). The CDR3, as DNA: TGCAGTGCTAGAGGGGGCCGGGGGATTTACTACGAGCAGTACTTC. Its protein is CSARGGRGIYYEQYF.

At least ten counts were recorded for this clonotype. The gene calls are TRBV5-1 and TRBJ2-7; D is unclear. Between the trimmed V and J ends, which lost 0 bases and 1 base, there was a span of 8 bases. Germline loops: CDR1 SGHRS, CDR2 YFSETQ. The CDR3 covers 14 residues. The CDR3 here is CASSLDSRSYEQYF. Here the CDR3 DNA reads TGCGCCAGCAGCTTGGACAGTCGTTCCTACGAGCAGTACTTC.

The V gene is TRBV7-2, the J gene TRBJ2-5; D is possibly TRBD2 (7 bases). CDR1 and CDR2 from the germline V gene are SGHTA and FQGNSA. Trimming took 5 bases from V and 5 from J, leaving 15 bases between them. The CDR3 is made up of 14 amino acids. The CDR3 protein is CASSKGGAKETQYF. The CDR3 DNA is TGTGCCAGCAGCAAGGGGGGGGCCAAGGAGACCCAGTACTTC.

In this sample, this clonotype turned up many times. The chain joins TRBV7-2 to TRBJ1-1, with 8 bases that match TRBD1. V was pared by 5 bases and J by 4 bases, with 3 bases of the junction left unmatched. The CDR3 spans 13 residues. CDR1 SGHTA and CDR2 FQGNSA come from the germline V gene. The DNA for the CDR3 is TGTGCCAGCAGCCAGGGGGCGGGCACTGAAGCTTTCTTT. Encoded protein: CASSQGAGTEAFF.

This clonotype was observed many times. The rearrangement links TRBV6-2 or TRBV6-3 to TRBJ2-6; D is perhaps TRBD1 (5 bases). Germline lookup yields CDR1 MNHEY and CDR2 SVGEGT. Between the trimmed V and J ends, which lost 8 bases and 0 bases, there was a span of 11 bases. The CDR3 runs to 15 residues. CDR3 in amino acids: CASLKDNSGANVLTF. The CDR3 bases are TGTGCCAGCCTCAAGGACAACTCTGGGGCCAACGTCCTGACTTTC.

At least ten counts were recorded for this clonotype. This CDR3 is CASSLGGGLDEQFF. The CDR3 nucleotides are TGTGCCAGCAGCTTGGGCGGGGGGCTGGATGAGCAGTTCTTC. The chain links TRBV7-2 to TRBJ2-1; TRBD2 matches 8 bases. CDR3 size: 14 residues. With V trimmed by 3 bases and J by 8 bases, 6 bases remained unmatched. Germline V gives CDR1 SGHTA, CDR2 FQGNSA.

This clonotype was seen repeatedly, ten times or more. The chain carries TRBV7-7 and TRBJ2-2; D might be TRBD1 (5 bases). The germline gives CDR1 SSHAT, CDR2 FNYEAQ (reference sequence). V was clipped by 2 bases and J by 1 base, with 5 bases between them. This CDR3 has 14 residues. The CDR3 loop reads CASSLRGNTGELFF. The CDR3 coding sequence is TGTGCCAGCAGCTTAAGGGGGAACACCGGGGAGCTGTTTTTT.

The table lists this clonotype with many counts. The CDR3 sequence: CASSLRQGETGELFF. The CDR3 region has the DNA TGCGCCAGCAGCTTGAGGCAGGGAGAGACCGGGGAGCTGTTTTTT. The rearrangement links TRBV5-1 to TRBJ2-2; D might be TRBD1 or TRBD2, each matching 5 bases. Per germline, CDR1 SGHRS and CDR2 YFSETQ. Between the trimmed V and J ends, which lost 1 base and 5 bases, there was a span of 12 bases. The CDR3 extends over 15 amino acids. The full variable domain, completed using reference TRBV5-1 and TRBJ2-2, is KAGVTQTPRYLIKTRGQQVTLSCSPISGHRSVSWYQQTPGQGLQFLFEYFSETQRNKGNFPGRFSGRQFSNSRSEMNVSTLELGDSALYLCASSLRQGETGELFFGEGSRLTVL.

This clonotype has at least ten counts. The gene calls are TRBV5-5 and TRBJ2-7; 13 bases line up with TRBD2. Trimming cost V 0 bases and J 3 bases; bases outside gene matches: 0. CDR3 size: 15 residues. The V gene's germline CDR1 is SGHKS and CDR2 YYEKEE (reference sequence). CDR3: CASSLGTSGGYEQYF. The CDR3 nucleotides are TGTGCCAGCAGCTTGGGGACTAGCGGGGGCTACGAGCAGTACTTC.

This clonotype was seen repeatedly, ten times or more. This rearrangement joins TRBV28 to TRBJ1-2, with 9 bases matching TRBD1. The V segment lost 7 bases and the J segment 5 bases; nucleotides outside the gene matches: 11. CDR3 size: 15 residues. CDR1 and CDR2 from the germline V gene are MDHEN and SYDVKM. CDR3 nucleotides: TGTGCCAGCAACCTACTCCGAGACAGGGGGTATGGCTACACCTTC. It specifies CASNLLRDRGYGYTF.

This clonotype has more than one count but fewer than ten. The chain employs TRBV5-4 and TRBJ2-7; no reliable D call. The germline V and J ends were trimmed by 2 bases and 5 bases, with 5 bases remaining between them. This CDR3 is 11 amino acids long. The germline gives CDR1 SGHNT, CDR2 YYREEE (reference sequence). CDR3 in amino acids: CASSFRNEQYF. The CDR3 DNA is TGTGCCAGCAGCTTTCGGAACGAGCAGTACTTC.

In its sample, this clonotype was seen many times. The chain carries TRBV25-1 and TRBJ1-1, with D tentatively TRBD1 (6 bases). Between the trimmed V and J ends, which lost 0 bases and 1 base, there was a span of 9 bases. Germline values: CDR1 MGHDK, CDR2 SYGVNS. The CDR3 contains 15 residues. In nucleotides, the CDR3 is TGTGCCAGCAGTGAATACTCGGGACAGAACACTGAAGCTTTCTTT. Translating it yields CASSEYSGQNTEAFF.